This is a list of T cell receptor beta chains from one sample in a study of blood T cells in healthy people across ages. Each CDR3 protein is one row after TCRdb ran MiXCR on the 5' RACE reads. The data show hundreds of thousands of distinct CDR3 sequences, approximately 52% seen once. What was sequenced was blood. These receptors came from a woman at least 80 years old in good health. Both conserved end residues are part of each CDR3. The D gene is left open where the match is weak. Clone size is stated in some rows and not others, as once, few, many or a class when expanded.

V gene	clone size	J gene	D gene	CDR3 protein	CDR3 DNA
TRBV20-1	NA	TRBJ2-3	NA	CSARFPDTQYF	TGCAGTGCTAGGTTTCCGGATACGCAGTATTTT
TRBV3-1	NA	TRBJ2-1	NA	CASSQVASLRDSGGDEQFF	TGTGCCAGCAGCCAAGTCGCATCCCTCCGCGATTCGGGTGGGGATGAGCAGTTCTTC
TRBV5-5	few	TRBJ2-2	TRBD1	CASSLGQGFSTGELFF	TGTGCCAGCAGCTTGGGACAGGGATTCAGCACCGGGGAGCTGTTTTTT
TRBV5-1	NA	TRBJ2-3	NA	CASSLGQGPTDTQYF	TGCGCCAGCAGCTTGGGCCAGGGCCCCACAGATACGCAGTATTTT
TRBV12-3/TRBV12-4	NA	TRBJ2-1	NA	CASSLGGPGQFF	TGTGCCAGCAGCCTTGGGGGACCCGGGCAGTTCTTC
TRBV7-8	many	TRBJ2-4	TRBD2	CASSLGGSGGAWAKNIQYF	TGTGCCAGCAGCTTAGGAGGCAGCGGGGGGGCCTGGGCCAAAAACATTCAGTACTTC
TRBV5-1	many	TRBJ2-4	NA	CASSSNPDSVGAIQYF	TGCGCCAGCAGCTCAAACCCGGACAGTGTGGGTGCCATTCAGTACTTC
TRBV15	NA	TRBJ2-3	NA	CATSPNGGDTDTQYF	TGTGCCACCAGCCCTAACGGGGGAGACACAGATACGCAGTATTTT
TRBV25-1	NA	TRBJ1-2	TRBD1	CASSPPPGGDYGYTF	TGTGCCAGCAGTCCGCCACCAGGGGGGGACTATGGCTACACCTTC
TRBV20-1	few	TRBJ1-1	TRBD1	CSAPRQGNMNTEAFF	TGCAGTGCTCCTCGACAGGGGAACATGAACACTGAAGCTTTCTTT